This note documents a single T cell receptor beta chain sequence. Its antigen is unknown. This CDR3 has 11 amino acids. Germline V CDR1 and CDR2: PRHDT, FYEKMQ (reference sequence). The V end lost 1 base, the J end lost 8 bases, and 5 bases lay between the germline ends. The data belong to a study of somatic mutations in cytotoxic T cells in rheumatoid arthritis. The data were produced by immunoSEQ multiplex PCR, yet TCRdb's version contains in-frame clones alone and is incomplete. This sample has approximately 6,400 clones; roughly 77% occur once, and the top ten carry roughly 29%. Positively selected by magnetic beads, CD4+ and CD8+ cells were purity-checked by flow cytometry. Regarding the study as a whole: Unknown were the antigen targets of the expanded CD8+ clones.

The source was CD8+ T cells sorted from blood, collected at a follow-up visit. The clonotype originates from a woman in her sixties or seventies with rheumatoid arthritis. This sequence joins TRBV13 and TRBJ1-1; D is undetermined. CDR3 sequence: CASSLAGEAFF. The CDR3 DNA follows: TGTGCCAGCAGCTTAGCAGGAGAAGCTTTCTTT.